This passage covers 28 T cell receptor beta chains from one sample sequenced in a study of follicular helper T cells after annual influenza vaccination. Described time point: 2015-2016 season, 7 days after influenza vaccination. This table comes from immunoSEQ multiplex PCR, and its TCRdb copy is limited to in-frame clones, with some not included. This sample carries about 10,000 clones, around 78% of them seen once, and the ten largest clones take approximately 0.4%. The sequenced sample was CXCR5- memory CD4+ T cells sorted from blood, obtained 7 days after influenza vaccination. The receptors derive from an adult who received the influenza vaccine.

The gene calls are TRBV7-2 and TRBJ1-4; tentative D call: TRBD1 (6 bases). Looked up from germline, CDR1 is SGHTA and CDR2 is FQGNSA. Trimming took off 4 bases at V and 7 bases at J, with 16 bases between the two ends. The CDR3 totals 15 residues. In nucleotides, the CDR3 is TGTGCCAGCAGCTCCACCGGGGGGCGTATTGAAAAACTGTTTTTT. Protein product: CASSSTGGRIEKLFF.

The rearrangement joins TRBV11-3 to TRBJ2-3; tentatively, D is TRBD1 (6 bases). The V gene's germline CDR1 is SGHNT and CDR2 YENEEA. The V end lost 2 bases, the J end lost 4 bases, and 10 bases lay between the germline ends. The CDR3 extends over 14 amino acids. The CDR3 coding sequence is TGTGCCAGCAGCTTACAGGGGTTGTCAGATACGCAGTATTTT. Translated, it gives CASSLQGLSDTQYF.

The chain has TRBV7-9 and TRBJ1-4; D ambiguous. The germline V gene encodes CDR1 SEHNR and CDR2 FQNEAQ (reference sequence). The CDR3 is 15 residues long. With 4 bases removed from V and 0 bases from J, the gap between germline ends came to 9 bases. The CDR3 DNA is TGTGCCAGCAGCTCACGAGGGACAACTAATGAAAAACTGTTTTTT. Translated: CASSSRGTTNEKLFF.

The chain couples TRBV10-2 to TRBJ1-6; a possible D gene is TRBD1 (5 bases). CDR1 is WSHSY and CDR2 is SAAADI in the germline V gene. The CDR3 sequence is 13 residues long. The V and J ends lost 7 bases and 8 bases respectively, with 12 bases between them. As DNA, the CDR3 is TGCGCCAGCAAAACGGGGCCGTATTCACCCCTCCACTTT. Translation gives CASKTGPYSPLHF.

The J gene is TRBJ2-2, the V gene TRBV11-2; D possibly corresponds to TRBD1 (6 bases). Trimming shortened V by 5 bases and J by 6 bases, and 13 bases separated the two germline ends. The germline V gene encodes CDR1 SGHAT and CDR2 FQNNGV. CDR3 length equals 14 residues. This chain's CDR3 is CASSPLSGAGELFF. The CDR3 DNA reads as TGTGCCAGCAGCCCACTCTCAGGGGCCGGGGAGCTGTTTTTT. Full variable domain (rest looked up from reference TRBV11-2 and TRBJ2-2): EAGVAQSPRYKIIEKRQSVAFWCNPISGHATLYWYQQILGQGPKLLIQFQNNGVVDDSQLPKDRFSAERLKGVDSTLKIQPAKLEDSAVYLCASSPLSGAGELFFGEGSRLTVL.

In DNA form, the CDR3 reads TGTGCCACCAGCAGAGAGAGGAGTGGGACAGGGGATTACAGAGATACGCAGTATTTT. This gives the protein CATSRERSGTGDYRDTQYF. The chain is built from TRBV15 and TRBJ2-3; 10 bases match TRBD1. The CDR3 is 19 residues long. Germline V CDR1 and CDR2: LNHNV, YYDKDF (reference sequence). V dropped 0 bases and J dropped 5; count of bases not matched to a gene: 14.

CDR3 protein: CASSLPAGGSTNSPLHF. Here the CDR3 DNA reads TGTGCCAGCAGTTTGCCCGCGGGGGGTTCCACTAATTCACCCCTCCACTTT. The chain recombines TRBV27 with TRBJ1-6; possibly TRBD1 for D (5 bases). The CDR3 has 17 amino acids. In germline, CDR1 is MNHEY, CDR2 SMNVEV (reference sequence). The V end lost 3 bases, the J end lost 6 bases, and 18 bases lay between the germline ends.

V and J are TRBV30 and TRBJ1-5; D is undetermined. V was shortened by 0 bases and J by 6 bases, with 9 bases between the two germline ends. This CDR3 spans 13 amino acids. Germline loops: CDR1 GTSNPN, CDR2 SVGIG (reference sequence). The CDR3 DNA follows: TGTGCCTGGAGTGTATCAGAGTTTCAGCCCCAGCATTTT. Translated, it gives CAWSVSEFQPQHF.

This clone was seen a few times. The chain carries TRBV9 and TRBJ1-6; D ambiguous. The V gene's germline CDR1 is SGDLS and CDR2 YYNGEE. The V gene lost 0 bases and the J gene lost 5 bases, with 9 bases spanning the gap. The CDR3 loop spans 15 amino acids. The CDR3 protein is CASSVDKVNNSPLHF. The CDR3 DNA sequence: TGTGCCAGCAGCGTAGACAAGGTTAATAATTCACCCCTCCACTTT. The full variable domain, completed using reference TRBV9 and TRBJ1-6, is DSGVTQTPKHLITATGQRVTLRCSPRSGDLSVYWYQQSLDQGLQFLIQYYNGEERAKGNILERFSAQQFPDLHSELNLSSLELGDSALYFCASSVDKVNNSPLHFGNGTRLTVT.

The chain links TRBV7-2 to TRBJ2-6; no clear D. CDR1 is SGHTA, CDR2 FQGNSA, per germline. The CDR3 runs to 16 residues. Trimming cost V 5 bases and J 1 base, with 12 bases left between them. The CDR3 DNA reads TGTGCCAGCAGCCCAAACCCAGTTTCTGGGGCCAACGTCCTGACTTTC. It specifies CASSPNPVSGANVLTF.

The chain is built from TRBV28 and TRBJ1-3; maybe TRBD1 (6 bases). The CDR3 covers 16 residues. The germline V gene has CDR1 MDHEN and CDR2 SYDVKM. The ends were cut back, 6 bases at V and 6 bases at J, with 21 bases in the middle. For the CDR3, the DNA is TGTGCCAGCAGCCTAGGAGGGTTACAGGGCGAAAACACCATATATTTT. Protein product: CASSLGGLQGENTIYF.

V is TRBV7-2 and J is TRBJ2-3; 8 nucleotides match TRBD2. The V gene's germline CDR1 is SGHTA and CDR2 FQGNSA. Trimming at V came to 5 bases and at J to 13 bases, leaving 14 bases not matched to a gene. The CDR3 has 14 amino acids. The CDR3 region has the DNA TGTGCCAGCAGCGCGCCCCTTTTAGCGGGGTTTAAGTATTTT. Amino acids: CASSAPLLAGFKYF.

The chain links TRBV14 to TRBJ2-5; weak D call: TRBD1 (6 bases). The length of the CDR3 is 14 residues. In germline, CDR1 is SGHDN, CDR2 FVKESK. Trimming left V 4 bases short and J 7 bases short, with 16 bases between. In DNA form, the CDR3 reads TGTGCCAGCAGCCCGTCCCGACAGGCCCTGACCCAGTACTTC. It specifies CASSPSRQALTQYF.

This sequence joins TRBV5-6 and TRBJ2-2; the D gene is possibly TRBD2 (6 bases). The CDR3 consists of 17 residues. CDR1 and CDR2 (germline): SGHDT, YYEEEE. V was clipped by 0 bases and J by 4 bases, with 16 bases between them. CDR3 bases: TGTGCCAGCAGCTTGGGCGGGACCCCGGGCGGCACCGGGGAGCTGTTTTTT. Protein: CASSLGGTPGGTGELFF.

This chain connects TRBV5-8 to TRBJ2-1; weak D call: TRBD1 (6 bases). This CDR3 has 15 residues. Trimming pared 4 bases from V and 0 bases from J, leaving 11 bases between. Germline V gene data show CDR1 as SGHTS and CDR2 as YDEGEE. Here the CDR3 reads CASSPRQASYNEQFF. CDR3 nucleotide sequence: TGTGCCAGCAGCCCGCGACAGGCCTCCTACAATGAGCAGTTCTTC.

The rearrangement uses TRBV10-2 and TRBJ1-1; TRBD1 matches 7 bases. Losses at the gene ends were 6 bases for V and 1 base for J; bases not matched to a gene: 8. This CDR3 comprises 15 residues. In germline, CDR1 is WSHSY, CDR2 SAAADI. This CDR3 is CASRDRQGANTEAFF. CDR3 DNA sequence: TGCGCCAGCAGGGACCGACAGGGTGCGAACACTGAAGCTTTCTTT.

The chain links TRBV5-1 to TRBJ2-5; D is perhaps TRBD1 (7 bases). CDR1 SGHRS and CDR2 YFSETQ come from the germline V gene. CDR3 size: 15 residues. The V end was cut by 0 bases, the J end by 5 bases, with 14 bases between. CDR3 sequence reads: CASSLDAGGWETQYF. CDR3 coding DNA: TGCGCCAGCAGCTTGGATGCAGGGGGGTGGGAGACCCAGTACTTC.

The rearrangement joins TRBV5-1 to TRBJ2-3; D perhaps matches TRBD1 (6 bases). The V and J ends lost 2 bases and 2 bases respectively, with 18 bases between them. Germline V gene lookup returns CDR1 SGHRS and CDR2 YFSETQ. The CDR3 has 17 amino acids. The CDR3, as DNA: TGCGCCAGCAGCTTCTTAATGACAGGAGATAACACAGATACGCAGTATTTT. Its protein is CASSFLMTGDNTDTQYF.

This clone was counted between two and nine times. The chain couples TRBV7-8 to TRBJ2-7; the D gene is possibly TRBD1 (5 bases). V dropped 10 bases and J dropped 2 bases, with 15 bases sitting between them. Germline assignment: CDR1 SGHVS and CDR2 FQNEAQ. The CDR3 extends over 13 amino acids. CDR3 region: CATSPGSPYEQYF. CDR3 DNA: TGTGCCACCTCCCCAGGGTCCCCCTACGAGCAGTACTTC.

The rearrangement links TRBV2 to TRBJ2-1; 7 nucleotides match TRBD2. CDR1 and CDR2 (germline): SNHLY, FYNNEI. V was pared by 11 bases and J by 4 bases, with 2 bases of the junction left unmatched. This CDR3 spans 11 amino acids. The DNA for the CDR3 is TGTGCCGGGACTACATACAATGAGCAGTTCTTC. Protein sequence: CAGTTYNEQFF.

With respect to this clone: One junction end disagrees with the germline gene, perhaps due to a read error. This chain joins TRBV15 and TRBJ2-7; D is unclear. This CDR3 is built from 13 residues. The germline V gene encodes CDR1 LNHNV and CDR2 YYDKDF (reference sequence). DNA for the CDR3: TGTGCCACCAGCAGAGTTGGCTCCCACGAGCAGTACTTC. As protein: CATSRVGSHEQYF.

The chain has TRBV7-9 and TRBJ2-1; TRBD1 might be the D (6 bases). Germline CDR1 SEHNR, CDR2 FQNEAQ (reference sequence). This CDR3 is 13 amino acids long. V was pared by 5 bases and J by 6 bases, with 11 bases between. This CDR3 reads CASSLLRGNEQFF. CDR3 sequence (DNA): TGTGCCAGCAGCCTGCTCAGGGGCAATGAGCAGTTCTTC. Supplemented by reference TRBV7-9 and TRBJ2-1, the full variable domain reads DTGVSQNPRHKITKRGQNVTFRCDPISEHNRLYWYRQTLGQGPEFLTYFQNEAQLEKSRLLSDRFSAERPKGSFSTLEIQRTEQGDSAMYLCASSLLRGNEQFFGPGTRLTVL.

V is TRBV6-4 and J is TRBJ1-2; no reliable D call. Germline CDR1 reads MRHNA; CDR2 reads SNTAGT. Trimming stripped 3 bases from V and 2 bases from J, with 10 bases between. CDR3 size: 14 residues. The CDR3 DNA reads TGTGCCAGCAGTGAGTGGGTTGGGAACTATGGCTACACCTTC. It yields the protein CASSEWVGNYGYTF.

The V and J genes are TRBV5-1 and TRBJ1-3, with TRBD1 matching 10 bases. The CDR3 spans 17 residues. Trimming at V came to 0 bases and at J to 4 bases, leaving 7 bases not matched to a gene. Per the germline V gene, CDR1 is SGHRS and CDR2 is YFSETQ. Here the CDR3 DNA reads TGCGCCAGCAGCTTGGCCTCCGGGACAGGGGACGGAAACACCATATATTTT. As protein: CASSLASGTGDGNTIYF.

The J gene is TRBJ2-7, the V gene TRBV5-1; 8 positions match TRBD1. V dropped 4 bases and J dropped 3; count of bases not matched to a gene: 9. Germline CDR1 is SGHRS and CDR2 is YFSETQ. There are 15 residues in the CDR3. CDR3 bases: TGCGCCAGCAGCGTACCAGGGACAGGCATCTACGAGCAGTACTTC. Translation gives CASSVPGTGIYEQYF. The full variable domain, with the rest looked up from reference TRBV5-1 and TRBJ2-7, is KAGVTQTPRYLIKTRGQQVTLSCSPISGHRSVSWYQQTPGQGLQFLFEYFSETQRNKGNFPGRFSGRQFSNSRSEMNVSTLELGDSALYLCASSVPGTGIYEQYFGPGTRLTVT.

The rearrangement uses TRBV19 and TRBJ2-3, with 9 bases matching TRBD1. The CDR3 contains 13 residues. Germline CDR1 reads LNHDA; CDR2 reads SQIVND (reference sequence). The V segment lost 4 bases and the J segment 4 bases; nucleotides outside the gene matches: 0. The CDR3 nucleotides are TGTGCCAGTAGTAGGGACAGGGCAGATACGCAGTATTTT. It is translated as CASSRDRADTQYF.

The DNA of the CDR3 is TGTGCCAGCAGCCCTCCGGGGAGCACAGATACGCAGTATTTT. It codes for CASSPPGSTDTQYF. The chain carries TRBV16 and TRBJ2-3; the D gene is possibly TRBD2 (5 bases). The CDR3 extends over 14 amino acids. In germline, CDR1 is KGHSY, CDR2 FQNENV. Trimming took off 4 bases at V and 0 bases at J, with 8 bases between the two ends.

This sequence joins TRBV7-2 and TRBJ1-3, with D possibly being TRBD1 (6 bases). CDR1 and CDR2 from the germline V gene are SGHTA and FQGNSA. CDR3 length equals 16 residues. V gave up 5 bases and J gave up 4 bases, with 18 bases separating them. CDR3 sequence reads: CASSVTGTSIGNTIYF. The CDR3 DNA reads as TGTGCCAGCAGCGTCACCGGGACAAGCATCGGAAACACCATATATTTT. Full variable domain (outside the CDR3, taken from reference TRBV7-2 and TRBJ1-3): GAGVSQSPSNKVTEKGKDVELRCDPISGHTALYWYRQSLGQGLEFLIYFQGNSAPDKSGLPSDRFSAERTGGSVSTLTIQRTQQEDSAVYLCASSVTGTSIGNTIYFGEGSWLTVV.